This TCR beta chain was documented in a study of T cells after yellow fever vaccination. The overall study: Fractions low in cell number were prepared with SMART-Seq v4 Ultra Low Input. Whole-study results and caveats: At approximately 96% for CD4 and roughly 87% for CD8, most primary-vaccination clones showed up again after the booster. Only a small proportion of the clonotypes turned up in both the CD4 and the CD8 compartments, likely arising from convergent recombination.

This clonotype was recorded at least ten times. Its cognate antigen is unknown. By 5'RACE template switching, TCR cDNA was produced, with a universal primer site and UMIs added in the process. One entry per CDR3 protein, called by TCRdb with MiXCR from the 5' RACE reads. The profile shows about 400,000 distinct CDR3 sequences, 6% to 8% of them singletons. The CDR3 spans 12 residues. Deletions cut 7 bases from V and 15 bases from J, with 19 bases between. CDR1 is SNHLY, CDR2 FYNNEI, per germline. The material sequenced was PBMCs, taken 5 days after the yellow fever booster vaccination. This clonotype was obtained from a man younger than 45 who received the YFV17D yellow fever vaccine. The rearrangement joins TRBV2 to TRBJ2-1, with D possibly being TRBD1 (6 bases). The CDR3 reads CASTLVVGARFF. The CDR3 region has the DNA TGTGCCAGCACGCTGGTGGTGGGGGCACGGTTCTTC.